The T cell receptor beta chain under discussion was sequenced for a study of blood T cell repertoires in COVID-19. The overall study: The origin of the acute and convalescent COVID-19 samples was the United States, Italy and Spain. From T cells, B-cell-depleted T cells, or PBMCs came the material, which was cDNA or gDNA.

As processed by the authors: Amplification with reference gene primers provided the estimates of nucleated cell counts. Libraries were prepared by immunoSEQ multiplex PCR; TCRdb keeps only in-frame clonotypes and omits some of them. The DNA gave D and trimming, while V, J and clone size come from that table. This table has about 210,000 clones, roughly 82% appearing once. After removal of 1 base from V and 7 bases from J, the junction contained 7 bases not matched to a gene. The CDR3 contains 16 residues. From germline, CDR1 is LGHNA and CDR2 YSLEER. The clonotype was recovered from a middle-aged woman with acute or convalescent COVID-19. V is TRBV4-3 and J is TRBJ1-4, with 9 bases aligning to TRBD1. The sample was peripheral blood. The CDR3 DNA is TGCGCCAGCAGCCAAGGACAGGGGGGGATAGGTGAAAAACTGTTTTTT. This sequence encodes CASSQGQGGIGEKLFF.